The text below deals with one TCR beta chain. What it recognizes is unknown. The sample belongs to a study of T cells after yellow fever vaccination. TCRdb ran MiXCR on the 5' RACE reads and lists one entry per CDR3 protein. The data show 500,000 to 650,000 distinct CDR3 sequences, roughly 13% seen once. CDR3 size: 16 residues. The V end was cut by 0 bases, the J end by 3 bases, with 15 bases between. The germline gives CDR1 MNHEY, CDR2 SVGAGI. Broader study findings: A large majority of primary-vaccination clones showed up again after the booster (approximately 96% CD4, 75% to 90% CD8). Clonotypes shared by both compartments, CD4 and CD8, made up a small share.

The sample here was PBMCs, taken on the day of the yellow fever booster vaccination. The receptor was isolated from a man aged 30-40 years who received the YFV17D yellow fever vaccine. V and J are TRBV6-5 and TRBJ2-7; tentatively, D is TRBD2 (7 bases). The CDR3 here is CASSYSSGGPDYEQYF. The CDR3 nucleotides are TGTGCCAGCAGTTACTCGTCCGGGGGGCCGGACTACGAGCAGTACTTC.